These T cell receptor beta chains were read from a single sample in a study of breast tumors, draining lymph nodes, adjacent tissues. Using its own MiXCR run on the multiplex PCR reads, TCRdb lists one record per CDR3 protein. The sample comprises about 63,000 distinct CDR3 sequences, roughly 57% of which are singletons, and roughly 19% rests with the top ten. Sequenced material: breast tumor tissue. Every receptor here comes from a female donor with breast cancer. Some clones in this sample may be carry-over from other donors' samples. The CDR3 runs from the conserved cysteine through the conserved F or W. Each record gives: clone size, V gene, J gene, D gene, CDR3 protein, CDR3 DNA. A D gene is named only where the DNA matches it firmly. The size field is filled for only some rows; it gives once, few, many or a size class.

clone size: many
V gene: TRBV14
J gene: TRBJ1-6
D gene: .
CDR3 protein: CASSQDSGYGSPLHF
CDR3 DNA: TGTGCCAGCAGCCAAGATTCAGGGTACGGTTCACCCCTCCACTTT

clone size: .
V gene: TRBV7-6
J gene: TRBJ1-6
D gene: .
CDR3 protein: CASSLDQVDNSPLHF
CDR3 DNA: TGTGCCAGCAGCTTAGATCAGGTTGATAATTCACCCCTCCACTTT

clone size: many
V gene: TRBV28
J gene: TRBJ2-3
D gene: TRBD2
CDR3 protein: CASSLFYGGEADTQYF
CDR3 DNA: TGTGCCAGCAGTTTATTCTACGGGGGGGAGGCAGATACGCAGTATTTT

clone size: .
V gene: TRBV7-9
J gene: TRBJ2-5
D gene: TRBD2
CDR3 protein: CASSWGLPETQYF
CDR3 DNA: TGCGCCAGCAGCTGGGGACTACCGGAGACCCAGTACTTC

clone size: .
V gene: TRBV7-9
J gene: TRBJ1-5
D gene: .
CDR3 protein: CASSSTQQIGPQHF
CDR3 DNA: TGTGCCAGCAGTTCCACCCAACAGATCGGGCCCCAGCATTTT

clone size: .
V gene: TRBV5-1
J gene: TRBJ1-6
D gene: .
CDR3 protein: CASSLALRDSPLHF
CDR3 DNA: TGCGCCAGCAGCTTGGCCCTACGGGATTCACCCCTCCACTTT

clone size: .
V gene: TRBV15
J gene: TRBJ2-7
D gene: TRBD2
CDR3 protein: CATSRGGGGSSYEQYF
CDR3 DNA: TGTGCCACCAGCAGAGGAGGCGGGGGAAGCTCCTACGAGCAGTACTTC

clone size: .
V gene: TRBV7-3
J gene: TRBJ2-5
D gene: .
CDR3 protein: CASSPGLTSGTQYF
CDR3 DNA: TGTGCCAGCAGCCCCGGACTCACCTCAGGGACCCAGTACTTC

clone size: .
V gene: TRBV7-2
J gene: TRBJ2-7
D gene: TRBD1
CDR3 protein: CASSFGQGATYEQYF
CDR3 DNA: TGTGCCAGCAGCTTCGGACAGGGGGCTACCTACGAGCAGTACTTC

clone size: once
V gene: TRBV5-1
J gene: TRBJ1-2
D gene: .
CDR3 protein: CASSPGPSGQDYGYTF
CDR3 DNA: TGCGCCAGCAGCCCAGGCCCCTCGGGACAAGACTATGGCTACACCTTC

clone size: few
V gene: TRBV5-5
J gene: TRBJ2-7
D gene: .
CDR3 protein: CASSLAWDYEQYF
CDR3 DNA: TGTGCCAGCAGCTTGGCCTGGGACTACGAGCAGTACTTC

clone size: .
V gene: TRBV25-1
J gene: TRBJ1-6
D gene: .
CDR3 protein: CASSDGGSDNSPLHF
CDR3 DNA: TGTGCCAGCAGTGATGGTGGGTCCGATAATTCACCCCTCCACTTT

clone size: .
V gene: TRBV19
J gene: TRBJ1-4
D gene: .
CDR3 protein: CASTNRGAYTTNEKLSF
CDR3 DNA: TGTGCCAGTACCAACCGGGGCGCATATACAACTAATGAAAAACTGTCTTTT

clone size: .
V gene: TRBV5-1
J gene: TRBJ2-7
D gene: TRBD1
CDR3 protein: CASSLSGTDSYEQYF
CDR3 DNA: TGCGCCAGCAGCTTATCCGGGACAGACTCCTACGAGCAGTACTTC

clone size: .
V gene: TRBV7-8
J gene: TRBJ1-6
D gene: .
CDR3 protein: CASSLVLENSLLRF
CDR3 DNA: TGTGCCAGCAGCTTAGTGCTCGAAAATTCACTCCTCCGCTTT

clone size: few
V gene: TRBV15
J gene: TRBJ2-5
D gene: TRBD2
CDR3 protein: CATSSSGGRGETQYF
CDR3 DNA: TGTGCCACCAGCTCCTCCGGGGGGAGAGGAGAGACCCAGTACTTC

clone size: .
V gene: TRBV2
J gene: TRBJ1-2
D gene: .
CDR3 protein: CASLSRDRQNGYTF
CDR3 DNA: TGTGCCAGTCTTTCCCGGGACCGCCAGAACGGCTACACCTTC

clone size: few
V gene: TRBV7-9
J gene: TRBJ1-5
D gene: .
CDR3 protein: CASSAGPQHF
CDR3 DNA: TGTGCCAGCAGTGCGGGGCCCCAGCATTTT

clone size: .
V gene: TRBV11-2
J gene: TRBJ1-1
D gene: TRBD1
CDR3 protein: CASSRTGQANTEAFF
CDR3 DNA: TGTGCCAGCAGCCGAACGGGACAGGCTAACACTGAAGCTTTCTTT

clone size: .
V gene: TRBV4-1
J gene: TRBJ1-5
D gene: .
CDR3 protein: CASSQDQGGAEPLDNQPQHF
CDR3 DNA: TGCGCCAGCAGCCAAGATCAAGGGGGTGCCGAACCGCTTGACAATCAGCCCCAGCATTTT

clone size: .
V gene: TRBV6-6
J gene: TRBJ1-4
D gene: TRBD1
CDR3 protein: CPSSNRGPANEKLFF
CDR3 DNA: TGTCCTAGCAGCAACAGGGGGCCGGCTAATGAAAAACTGTTTTTT

clone size: .
V gene: TRBV24-1
J gene: TRBJ2-1
D gene: .
CDR3 protein: CATSDQRTSSYNEQFF
CDR3 DNA: TGTGCCACCAGTGATCAGCGTACGAGCTCCTACAATGAGCAGTTCTTC

clone size: .
V gene: TRBV6-5
J gene: TRBJ2-1
D gene: TRBD2
CDR3 protein: CASSSLAGAYNEQFF
CDR3 DNA: TGTGCCAGCAGTTCCCTAGCGGGAGCCTACAATGAGCAGTTCTTC

clone size: many
V gene: TRBV5-6
J gene: TRBJ2-2
D gene: .
CDR3 protein: CASSFGNTGELFF
CDR3 DNA: TGTGCCAGCAGCTTCGGAAACACCGGGGAGCTGTTTTTT

clone size: many
V gene: TRBV6-2/TRBV6-3
J gene: TRBJ2-3
D gene: .
CDR3 protein: CASRFLDTQYF
CDR3 DNA: TGTGCCAGCAGATTTCTCGATACGCAGTATTTT

clone size: .
V gene: TRBV29-1
J gene: TRBJ2-1
D gene: TRBD1
CDR3 protein: CSVLIFGTASNEQFF
CDR3 DNA: TGCAGCGTTCTCATATTTGGGACAGCAAGCAATGAGCAGTTCTTC

clone size: .
V gene: TRBV20-1
J gene: TRBJ2-7
D gene: TRBD1
CDR3 protein: CSPEDRGRNEQYF
CDR3 DNA: TGCAGTCCCGAGGACAGGGGGAGAAACGAGCAGTACTTC

clone size: .
V gene: TRBV20-1
J gene: TRBJ2-7
D gene: .
CDR3 protein: CSASATRGLGEQYF
CDR3 DNA: TGCAGTGCTAGCGCCACTAGGGGACTGGGCGAGCAGTACTTC

clone size: .
V gene: TRBV9
J gene: TRBJ2-5
D gene: .
CDR3 protein: CASSVRQQETQYF
CDR3 DNA: TGTGCCAGCAGCGTCAGGCAGCAAGAGACCCAGTACTTC

clone size: once
V gene: TRBV12-3/TRBV12-4
J gene: TRBJ1-5
D gene: .
CDR3 protein: CASSPSEQPQHF
CDR3 DNA: TGTGCCAGCAGTCCATCGGAGCAGCCCCAGCATTTT

clone size: many
V gene: TRBV6-5
J gene: TRBJ2-7
D gene: .
CDR3 protein: CASSHSWGGSSYEQYF
CDR3 DNA: TGTGCCAGCAGTCACTCGTGGGGTGGGAGCTCCTACGAGCAGTACTTC

clone size: few
V gene: TRBV19
J gene: TRBJ1-1
D gene: .
CDR3 protein: CASSWGGRTEAFF
CDR3 DNA: TGTGCCAGTAGTTGGGGCGGGAGGACTGAAGCTTTCTTT

clone size: few
V gene: TRBV20-1
J gene: TRBJ2-5
D gene: TRBD2
CDR3 protein: CSARDSGRETQYF
CDR3 DNA: TGCAGTGCTAGAGACTCCGGGAGGGAGACCCAGTACTTC

clone size: .
V gene: TRBV18
J gene: TRBJ1-5
D gene: .
CDR3 protein: CASSPGVRQPQHF
CDR3 DNA: TGTGCCAGCTCACCAGGGGTTAGGCAGCCCCAGCATTTT

clone size: many
V gene: TRBV29-1
J gene: TRBJ2-7
D gene: .
CDR3 protein: CSVHSRGAHEQYF
CDR3 DNA: TGCAGCGTCCACTCCAGGGGGGCCCACGAGCAGTACTTC

clone size: many
V gene: TRBV19
J gene: TRBJ1-4
D gene: TRBD1
CDR3 protein: CASTRRTGGEKLFF
CDR3 DNA: TGTGCCAGTACCCGAAGGACAGGGGGTGAAAAACTGTTTTTT

clone size: .
V gene: TRBV5-1
J gene: TRBJ2-5
D gene: .
CDR3 protein: CASSQGFGYETQYF
CDR3 DNA: TGCGCCAGCAGTCAGGGTTTTGGTTATGAGACCCAGTACTTC

clone size: .
V gene: TRBV7-9
J gene: TRBJ2-5
D gene: .
CDR3 protein: CASSSKQETQYF
CDR3 DNA: TGTGCCAGCAGCTCCAAGCAAGAGACCCAGTACTTC

clone size: once
V gene: TRBV2
J gene: TRBJ2-1
D gene: TRBD1
CDR3 protein: CASSDGRGIGEQFF
CDR3 DNA: TGTGCCAGCAGTGATGGCAGGGGGATAGGTGAGCAGTTCTTC

clone size: .
V gene: TRBV4-1
J gene: TRBJ2-6
D gene: TRBD1
CDR3 protein: CASSQDRGSSRANVLTF
CDR3 DNA: TGCGCCAGCAGCCAGGACAGGGGATCTTCTAGGGCCAACGTCCTGACTTTC

clone size: once
V gene: TRBV4-2
J gene: TRBJ1-3
D gene: TRBD1
CDR3 protein: CASSQDPGQGNTIYF
CDR3 DNA: TGTGCCAGCAGCCAAGATCCCGGACAGGGTAACACCATATATTTT

clone size: many
V gene: TRBV6-2/TRBV6-3
J gene: TRBJ2-7
D gene: .
CDR3 protein: CASSYSVQVSSYEQYF
CDR3 DNA: TGTGCCAGCAGTTACTCTGTACAGGTAAGCTCCTACGAGCAGTACTTC

clone size: many
V gene: TRBV6-6
J gene: TRBJ2-3
D gene: .
CDR3 protein: CASSSGTDTQYF
CDR3 DNA: TGTGCCAGCAGTTCCGGCACAGATACGCAGTATTTT

clone size: many
V gene: TRBV12-3/TRBV12-4
J gene: TRBJ2-5
D gene: .
CDR3 protein: CASSHTRGVGGETQYF
CDR3 DNA: TGTGCCAGCAGTCACACCCGCGGGGTCGGAGGAGAGACCCAGTACTTC

clone size: .
V gene: TRBV19
J gene: TRBJ2-6
D gene: .
CDR3 protein: CASSSPAGLGANVLTF
CDR3 DNA: TGTGCCAGTTCCTCCCCCGCCGGACTCGGGGCCAACGTCCTGACTTTC

clone size: .
V gene: TRBV7-2
J gene: TRBJ1-6
D gene: .
CDR3 protein: CASSPSNSPLHF
CDR3 DNA: TGTGCCAGCAGCCCCTCTAATTCACCCCTCCACTTT

clone size: many
V gene: TRBV5-5
J gene: TRBJ2-1
D gene: TRBD2
CDR3 protein: CASSLTIGTSGGGSSYNEQFF
CDR3 DNA: TGTGCCAGCAGCCTCACTATAGGGACTAGCGGGGGAGGGAGCTCCTACAATGAGCAGTTCTTC

clone size: .
V gene: TRBV29-1
J gene: TRBJ2-5
D gene: .
CDR3 protein: CSVEFWAAETQYF
CDR3 DNA: TGCAGCGTTGAATTTTGGGCGGCAGAGACCCAGTACTTC

clone size: .
V gene: TRBV20-1
J gene: TRBJ2-3
D gene: .
CDR3 protein: CSARGGPGALTDTQYF
CDR3 DNA: TGCAGTGCTAGAGGGGGGCCCGGGGCCCTCACAGATACGCAGTATTTT

clone size: .
V gene: TRBV20-1
J gene: TRBJ2-1
D gene: TRBD2
CDR3 protein: CSARDSWLAGRDEQFF
CDR3 DNA: TGCAGTGCTAGAGATAGCTGGCTAGCGGGGAGGGATGAGCAGTTCTTC

clone size: .
V gene: TRBV29-1
J gene: TRBJ2-3
D gene: TRBD2
CDR3 protein: CSVGLAGMGTDTQYF
CDR3 DNA: TGCAGCGTCGGACTAGCGGGAATGGGCACAGATACGCAGTATTTT

clone size: few
V gene: TRBV11-3
J gene: TRBJ2-7
D gene: TRBD1
CDR3 protein: CASSLRTGSEQYF
CDR3 DNA: TGTGCCAGCAGCCTCAGGACAGGGAGCGAGCAGTACTTC

clone size: .
V gene: TRBV11-1
J gene: TRBJ2-7
D gene: .
CDR3 protein: CASSPGTVEQYF
CDR3 DNA: TGTGCCAGCAGCCCCGGGACGGTCGAGCAGTACTTC